A single sample is the source of the 27 T cell receptor beta chains below, sequenced in a study of shared clonotypes between healthy human individuals. The method was immunoSEQ multiplex PCR; TCRdb's version includes in-frame clones alone and lacks a portion of them. Here the sample spans 2 million or so clones, approximately 95% being singletons. As defined, naive CD8 cells were CD45RO-negative and positively selected for CCR7, with terminally differentiated effector memory CD45RA+ cells excluded. Sequencing was done on a sample of naive CD8+ T cells sorted from blood. The receptors originated from a man aged 18 to 30 in good health.

The chain is built from TRBV19 and TRBJ2-2; 8 bases are a match to TRBD1. Trimming at V came to 6 bases and at J to 0 bases, leaving 9 bases not matched to a gene. The CDR3 extends over 17 amino acids. CDR1 is LNHDA and CDR2 is SQIVND in the germline V gene (reference sequence). The CDR3 here is CASSRTGSNSNTGELFF. CDR3 nucleotide sequence: TGTGCCAGTAGCAGGACAGGGAGCAACTCGAACACCGGGGAGCTGTTTTTT.

The V gene is TRBV19, the J gene TRBJ2-1; D gene uncertain. Germline V CDR1 and CDR2: LNHDA, SQIVND (reference sequence). V was clipped by 1 base and J by 0 bases, with 16 bases between them. The CDR3 sequence is 18 residues long. CDR3 nucleotides: TGTGCCAGTAGTATAGTATCCGGAGCGCCCAGCTCCTACAATGAGCAGTTCTTC. This codes for CASSIVSGAPSSYNEQFF.

V and J are TRBV27 and TRBJ1-5; D unclear. There are 15 residues in the CDR3. Germline CDR1 reads MNHEY; CDR2 reads SMNVEV (reference sequence). Trimming stripped 8 bases from V and 5 bases from J, with 19 bases between. In nucleotides, the CDR3 is TGTGCCAGCGGGCAAGGTGTCGCGGCCTATCAGCCCCAGCATTTT. Translated: CASGQGVAAYQPQHF.

The chain is built from TRBV27 and TRBJ2-5; D is perhaps TRBD2 (6 bases). The germline V gene encodes CDR1 MNHEY and CDR2 SMNVEV (reference sequence). The CDR3 consists of 14 residues. V lost 6 bases, J lost 0 bases, and 11 bases lay in between. The CDR3 spells CASSLGLYQETQYF. The CDR3, as DNA: TGTGCCAGCAGCCTGGGACTGTACCAAGAGACCCAGTACTTC.

The chain has TRBV27 and TRBJ2-1, with D possibly TRBD1 on 5 matching bases. Trimming shortened V by 2 bases and J by 9 bases, and 11 bases separated the two germline ends. Germline V gene sequence: CDR1 MNHEY, CDR2 SMNVEV (reference sequence). The CDR3 totals 13 residues. CDR3 nucleotides: TGTGCCAGCAGTTTAACCCGACAGACTGAGCAGTTCTTC. This codes for CASSLTRQTEQFF.

The J gene is TRBJ2-1, the V gene TRBV27, with D hard to call. Germline values: CDR1 MNHEY, CDR2 SMNVEV (reference sequence). The CDR3 is 14 amino acids. V was pared by 10 bases and J by 0 bases, with 13 bases between. The CDR3 nucleotides are TGTGCCACCTCCATCACCCTCTCCTACAATGAGCAGTTCTTC. This codes for CATSITLSYNEQFF.

Points on this clone: Different DNA sequences within this sample yield the same CDR3. The V and J genes are TRBV11-2 and TRBJ2-7, with a weak D call TRBD1 (5 bases). V was shortened by 2 bases and J by 4 bases, with 9 bases between the two germline ends. The CDR3 totals 13 residues. Germline loops: CDR1 SGHAT, CDR2 FQNNGV. The CDR3 DNA is TGTGCCAGCAGCTTATGGGGCCCTTACGAGCAGTACTTC. It is translated as CASSLWGPYEQYF.

On this clone itself: Distinct nucleotide sequences in the sample also encode this CDR3. The CDR3 loop reads CASSLETGGTEAFF. The DNA of the CDR3 is TGCGCCAGCAGCTTGGAAACAGGGGGCACTGAAGCTTTCTTT. The chain is built from TRBV5-1 and TRBJ1-1; 8 positions agree with TRBD1. Germline-derived CDR1 and CDR2 are SGHRS and YFSETQ. V was pared by 0 bases and J by 4 bases, with 2 bases of the junction left unmatched. This CDR3 region has 14 residues.

This clone was seen just once. The genes are TRBV5-6 and TRBJ2-3; D call uncertain. CDR1 SGHDT and CDR2 YYEEEE come from the germline V gene. The length of the CDR3 is 13 residues. V was shortened by 0 bases and J by 5 bases, with 7 bases between the two germline ends. This chain's CDR3 is CASSLDLEDTQYF. The DNA for the CDR3 is TGTGCCAGCAGCTTGGACTTGGAAGATACGCAGTATTTT.

This chain links TRBV10-3 with TRBJ2-3; 10 bases match TRBD1. The CDR3 is 13 residues long. V shed 8 bases and J 4 bases; nucleotides not matched to a gene: 3. Germline V gene data show CDR1 as ENHRY and CDR2 as SYGVKD. In DNA, the CDR3 is TGTGCCATCCGGGACAGGGGCCCAGATACGCAGTATTTT. It encodes CAIRDRGPDTQYF.

The V gene is TRBV10-1, the J gene TRBJ2-2; D remains unclear. The CDR3 runs to 12 residues. V gave up 5 bases and J gave up 7 bases, with 8 bases separating them. Looked up from germline, CDR1 is WNHNN and CDR2 is SYGVQD (reference sequence). The CDR3 is CASSTSGGELFF. CDR3 DNA: TGCGCCAGCAGTACCAGTGGCGGGGAGCTGTTTTTT.

This clone was picked up a small number of times. The chain employs TRBV30 and TRBJ2-1, with D perhaps matching TRBD1 or TRBD2 (7 bases each). From germline, CDR1 is GTSNPN and CDR2 SVGIG (reference sequence). The V gene lost 3 bases and the J gene lost 9 bases, with 18 bases spanning the gap. The length of the CDR3 is 14 residues. The CDR3 here is CAWRAGGSGSEQFF. As DNA, the CDR3 is TGTGCCTGGAGAGCAGGGGGTAGCGGGTCTGAGCAGTTCTTC.

This chain links TRBV4-1 with TRBJ2-7; 8 bases match TRBD1. With 4 bases clipped from V and 4 bases from J, the junction kept 6 bases outside the gene matches. Germline assignment: CDR1 MGHRA and CDR2 YSYEKL. The CDR3 spans 14 residues. CDR3: CASSLQTGEYEQYF. Written as DNA, the CDR3 is TGCGCCAGCAGCCTACAGACAGGGGAGTACGAGCAGTACTTC.

CDR3 DNA: TGTGCCATCAGTAGAGACAGGGGCGAGCGGAACACTGAAGCTTTCTTT. Protein: CAISRDRGERNTEAFF. The rearrangement joins TRBV10-3 to TRBJ1-1; 8 positions agree with TRBD1. Germline lookup yields CDR1 ENHRY and CDR2 SYGVKD. V gave up 5 bases and J gave up 1 base; unmatched junction bases: 9. CDR3 length: 16 amino acids.

This sequence joins TRBV2 and TRBJ2-3, with 8 bases identical to TRBD2. The CDR3 is 16 amino acids. J lost 0 bases, V lost 7 bases, and 9 bases had no gene match. The germline gives CDR1 SNHLY, CDR2 FYNNEI. This CDR3 reads CASTSGLDGSTDTQYF. CDR3 bases: TGTGCCAGCACTTCGGGACTAGATGGGAGCACAGATACGCAGTATTTT. Looking up the rest from reference TRBV2 and TRBJ2-3 gives the full variable domain: EPEVTQTPSHQVTQMGQEVILRCVPISNHLYFYWYRQILGQKVEFLVSFYNNEISEKSEIFDDQFSVERPDGSNFTLKIRSTKLEDSAMYFCASTSGLDGSTDTQYFGPGTRLTVL.

This rearrangement joins TRBV30 to TRBJ2-7; D is possibly TRBD1 or TRBD2 (5 bases each). The CDR3 is 14 residues long. V was shortened by 7 bases and J by 1 base, with 17 bases between the two germline ends. Germline values: CDR1 GTSNPN, CDR2 SVGIG (reference sequence). The CDR3 sequence: CASSSGRVSYEQYF. The CDR3 region has the DNA TGTGCCTCCTCCTCGGGGCGGGTATCCTACGAGCAGTACTTC.

The chain combines TRBV19 with TRBJ2-5; TRBD1 agrees at 11 bases. V was clipped by 3 bases and J by 5 bases; unmatched bases: 5. Germline assignment: CDR1 LNHDA and CDR2 SQIVND (reference sequence). The CDR3 runs to 15 residues. The DNA for the CDR3 is TGTGCCAGTAGTATGAAGGACAGGGGGCAGGAGACCCAGTACTTC. Its translation: CASSMKDRGQETQYF.

The V call is TRBV15, the J call TRBJ2-2, with no clear D. The CDR3 runs 15 residues. In germline, CDR1 is LNHNV, CDR2 YYDKDF (reference sequence). V shed 1 base and J shed 1 base, with 7 bases lying between them. The CDR3 is CATSRGILNTGELFF. CDR3 DNA sequence: TGTGCCACCAGCAGAGGGATTTTGAACACCGGGGAGCTGTTTTTT. Complete variable domain (other parts from reference TRBV15 and TRBJ2-2): DAMVIQNPRYQVTQFGKPVTLSCSQTLNHNVMYWYQQKSSQAPKLLFHYYDKDFNNEADTPDNFQSRRPNTSFCFLDIRSPGLGDTAMYLCATSRGILNTGELFFGEGSRLTVL.

A few counts support this clone. This chain's CDR3 is CASSLNGLIDTQYF. The CDR3 nucleotides read TGTGCCAGCAGTTTAAACGGTCTGATAGATACGCAGTATTTT. J is TRBJ2-3 and V is TRBV27; no definite D call. The CDR3 loop spans 14 amino acids. V was cut by 2 bases and J by 5 bases, with 11 bases left in between. Germline CDR1 is MNHEY and CDR2 is SMNVEV (reference sequence).

The chain carries TRBV6-1 and TRBJ2-3, with 10 bases aligning to TRBD2. The CDR3 runs to 15 residues. Germline CDR1 and CDR2: MNHNS and SASEGT. Trimming cost V 0 bases and J 3 bases; bases outside gene matches: 0. CDR3 sequence (DNA): TGTGCCAGCAGTGAAGCTAGCGGGAGGACAGATACGCAGTATTTT. Translating gives CASSEASGRTDTQYF.

V is TRBV14 and J is TRBJ2-7; no clear D. Trimming took 2 bases from V and 2 from J, leaving 13 bases between them. This CDR3 spans 15 amino acids. In germline, CDR1 is SGHDN, CDR2 FVKESK. CDR3 sequence reads: CASSQHTALPYEQYF. CDR3 nucleotides: TGTGCCAGCAGCCAACACACGGCGCTACCCTACGAGCAGTACTTC.

This sequence joins TRBV30 and TRBJ2-5; D unresolved. From germline, CDR1 is GTSNPN and CDR2 SVGIG (reference sequence). Trimming pared 2 bases from V and 4 bases from J, leaving 8 bases between. This CDR3 has 12 residues. This CDR3 is CAWSSVLETQYF. Written as DNA, the CDR3 is TGTGCCTGGAGTAGTGTGCTAGAGACCCAGTACTTC.

This clone was seen just once. This sequence joins TRBV5-4 and TRBJ1-1, with a tentative D call TRBD1 (5 bases). Trimming removed 1 base from V and 1 base from J, with 8 bases in between. CDR1 and CDR2 (germline): SGHNT, YYREEE (reference sequence). The CDR3 has 14 residues. CDR3 sequence reads: CASSLSRGNTEAFF. In DNA form, the CDR3 reads TGTGCCAGCAGCTTGTCAAGGGGGAACACTGAAGCTTTCTTT.

The V and J genes are TRBV7-8 and TRBJ2-7, with 9 nucleotides matching TRBD1. Germline V gives CDR1 SGHVS, CDR2 FQNEAQ. V gave up 4 bases and J gave up 1 base; unmatched junction bases: 11. CDR3 length: 17 residues. The CDR3 bases are TGTGCCAGCAGCTCAACCCGGGGACAGGGCGGATCCTACGAGCAGTACTTC. Amino acid sequence: CASSSTRGQGGSYEQYF. The full variable domain, completed using reference TRBV7-8 and TRBJ2-7, is GAGVSQSPRYKVAKRGQDVALRCDPISGHVSLFWYQQALGQGPEFLTYFQNEAQLDKSGLPSDRFFAERPEGSVSTLKIQRTQQEDSAVYLCASSSTRGQGGSYEQYFGPGTRLTVT.

The chain employs TRBV12-5 and TRBJ2-5; D might be TRBD2 (5 bases). The germline V gene has CDR1 LGHNT and CDR2 FRNRAP. This CDR3 is 15 amino acids long. V lost 0 bases and J lost 2, with 10 bases in between. Here the CDR3 DNA reads TGTGCTAGTGGTTTGGTACTAGGGTTACAAGAGACCCAGTACTTC. Amino acids: CASGLVLGLQETQYF. Supplemented by reference TRBV12-5 and TRBJ2-5, the full variable domain reads DARVTQTPRHKVTEMGQEVTMRCQPILGHNTVFWYRQTMMQGLELLAYFRNRAPLDDSGMPKDRFSAEMPDATLATLKIQPSEPRDSAVYFCASGLVLGLQETQYFGPGTRLLVL.

This rearrangement joins TRBV19 to TRBJ2-3, with 7 bases lining up with TRBD2. The J segment lost 2 bases and the V segment lost 8 bases, leaving 16 bases of the junction unmatched. The CDR3 runs 17 residues. The V gene's germline CDR1 is LNHDA and CDR2 SQIVND (reference sequence). The CDR3 spells CASSNFGGGHYTDTQYF. The CDR3 nucleotides are TGTGCCAGTTCAAATTTCGGGGGAGGGCACTACACAGATACGCAGTATTTT.

The chain combines TRBV11-2 with TRBJ2-7; no firm D call. The V end lost 0 bases, the J end lost 6 bases, and 15 bases lay between the germline ends. The CDR3 loop spans 15 amino acids. The V gene's germline CDR1 is SGHAT and CDR2 FQNNGV. DNA of the CDR3: TGTGCCAGCAGCTTAGAAGGGTTCACAGCCCTCGAGCAGTACTTC. It translates to CASSLEGFTALEQYF.